Listed here are 29 T cell receptor beta chains from one sample, sequenced in a study of cytomegalovirus exposure and HLA in healthy donors. PCR used 60 Vbeta primers and 13 Jbeta primers. The repertoire was sequenced with immunoSEQ multiplex PCR; TCRdb's copy has only in-frame clones and lacks some. This sample contains 100,000 to 150,000 clones. Sequenced: PBMCs. Receptors were obtained from a young man in good health and CMV-seronegative.

The rearrangement links TRBV5-1 to TRBJ1-1; the D gene is possibly TRBD1 (5 bases). Trimming took 4 bases from V and 7 from J, leaving 11 bases between them. Germline CDR1 SGHRS, CDR2 YFSETQ. CDR3 length: 12 residues. The CDR3 DNA reads TGCGCCAGCAGCGGCCGGGGGGATGAAGCTTTCTTT. Its translation is CASSGRGDEAFF.

The chain links TRBV15 to TRBJ1-4; maybe TRBD1 (5 bases). Trimming removed 9 bases at V and 3 bases at J, with 11 bases between. From germline, CDR1 is LNHNV and CDR2 YYDKDF (reference sequence). This CDR3 is built from 13 residues. The CDR3 spells CATGGVANEKLFF. The CDR3 region has the DNA TGTGCCACTGGAGGGGTAGCTAATGAAAAACTGTTTTTT.

The chain uses TRBV21-1 and TRBJ1-5. TRBV21-1 is reported as a pseudogene. The CDR3 totals 15 residues. This CDR3 is CASSKLKVGGQPQHF. CDR3 bases: TGTGCCAGCAGCAAATTAAAGGTCGGAGGTCAGCCCCAGCATTTT.

This chain joins TRBV6-1 and TRBJ2-7, with 8 bases fitting TRBD2. J gave up 2 bases and V 3 bases, and 12 bases lay outside the gene matches. This CDR3 is built from 17 residues. Per the germline V gene, CDR1 is MNHNS and CDR2 is SASEGT. The CDR3 nucleotides read TGTGCCAGCAGTGATACTCCCCTTCGGGGGGGAACCTACGAGCAGTACTTC. This codes for CASSDTPLRGGTYEQYF.

The CDR3 sequence is CASSSRQGGSYNEQFF. In nucleotides, the CDR3 is TGTGCCAGCAGCTCCCGACAGGGGGGCTCCTACAATGAGCAGTTCTTC. This rearrangement joins TRBV7-2 to TRBJ2-1; TRBD1 aligns across 9 bases. J gave up 0 bases and V 4 bases, and 4 bases lay outside the gene matches. Germline lookup yields CDR1 SGHTA and CDR2 FQGNSA. This CDR3 has 16 amino acids. Full variable domain (missing parts from reference TRBV7-2 and TRBJ2-1): GAGVSQSPSNKVTEKGKDVELRCDPISGHTALYWYRQSLGQGLEFLIYFQGNSAPDKSGLPSDRFSAERTGGSVSTLTIQRTQQEDSAVYLCASSSRQGGSYNEQFFGPGTRLTVL.

The chain joins TRBV15 to TRBJ2-5; 7 bases are a match to TRBD1. The tail of the sequence fits TRBJ2-7 better, so the J call may be wrong. Germline CDR1 reads LNHNV; CDR2 reads YYDKDF (reference sequence). The CDR3 runs to 16 residues. In DNA form, the CDR3 reads TGTGCCACCAGCTCGGGAACAGGGGCGGTGTCCTACGAGCAGTACTTC. This codes for CATSSGTGAVSYEQYF.

The chain employs TRBV5-1 and TRBJ2-7, with 10 bases fitting TRBD2. Unmatched junction bases numbered 7, after V lost 4 bases and J lost 0 bases. This CDR3 region has 16 residues. The germline V gene encodes CDR1 SGHRS and CDR2 YFSETQ. The CDR3 spells CASSRAGGPSSYEQYF. The CDR3 DNA reads as TGCGCCAGCAGCCGAGCGGGAGGGCCAAGCTCCTACGAGCAGTACTTC.

The CDR3 region is CASSGSGPYNEQFF. For the CDR3, the DNA is TGCGCCAGCAGTGGGAGCGGACCCTACAATGAGCAGTTCTTC. The chain uses TRBV10-1 and TRBJ2-1, with a tentative D call TRBD2 (5 bases). The CDR3 totals 14 residues. Trimming took off 4 bases at V and 2 bases at J, with 9 bases between the two ends. CDR1 WNHNN and CDR2 SYGVQD come from the germline V gene (reference sequence).

The V call is TRBV29-1, the J call TRBJ1-1; D may be TRBD1 (5 bases). With 1 base removed from V and 1 base from J, the gap between germline ends came to 13 bases. The CDR3 has 15 amino acids. In germline, CDR1 is SQVTM, CDR2 ANQGSEA. Written as DNA, the CDR3 is TGCAGCGTTGAAGGTGGGGGGAGTTCGAACACTGAAGCTTTCTTT. Amino acid sequence: CSVEGGGSSNTEAFF.

The V and J genes are TRBV11-2 and TRBJ2-1, with D uncertain. Germline CDR1 reads SGHAT; CDR2 reads FQNNGV. This CDR3 comprises 12 residues. The V gene lost 4 bases and the J gene lost 6 bases, with 7 bases spanning the gap. The CDR3 loop reads CASSSFPNEQFF. In DNA form, the CDR3 reads TGTGCCAGCAGCTCGTTTCCCAATGAGCAGTTCTTC.

The chain joins TRBV19 to TRBJ2-6; D might be TRBD2 (5 bases). The CDR3 contains 16 residues. V lost 3 bases, J lost 1 base, and 10 bases lay in between. CDR1 LNHDA and CDR2 SQIVND come from the germline V gene (reference sequence). The CDR3 reads CASSILGLSGANVLTF. CDR3 bases: TGTGCCAGTAGTATTTTAGGACTTTCTGGGGCCAACGTCCTGACTTTC.

The rearrangement joins TRBV4-1 to TRBJ2-3; 13 nucleotides line up with TRBD2. Germline V lookup: CDR1 MGHRA, CDR2 YSYEKL. V shed 2 bases and J 4 bases; nucleotides not matched to a gene: 3. This CDR3 spans 16 amino acids. CDR3 loop: CASSQRTSGSADTQYF. The CDR3 region has the DNA TGCGCCAGCAGCCAAAGGACTAGCGGGAGTGCAGATACGCAGTATTTT.

As for this clone: Other DNA sequences of this sample code for an identical CDR3. V gene TRBV28 combines with J gene TRBJ2-7; the match to TRBD1 covers 8 bases. The CDR3 consists of 13 residues. Germline assignment: CDR1 MDHEN and CDR2 SYDVKM. The ends lost 2 bases at V and 4 bases at J; junction bases unmatched: 1. The CDR3 DNA sequence: TGTGCCAGCAGTTTAGGACAGGGTTACGAGCAGTACTTC. Translating it yields CASSLGQGYEQYF.

The gene calls are TRBV7-7 and TRBJ1-1; D remains unclear. V was clipped by 5 bases and J by 0 bases, with 7 bases between them. The CDR3 spans 13 residues. The germline gives CDR1 SSHAT, CDR2 FNYEAQ (reference sequence). CDR3 sequence: CASSRAVNTEAFF. CDR3 DNA sequence: TGTGCCAGCAGCAGAGCTGTGAACACTGAAGCTTTCTTT.

V and J are TRBV2 and TRBJ2-7, with no clear D. This CDR3 contains 14 residues. V shed 11 bases and J shed 5 bases, with 22 bases lying between them. Germline assignment: CDR1 SNHLY and CDR2 FYNNEI. CDR3 loop: CACQFEVTIHEQYF. CDR3 nucleotide sequence: TGTGCCTGCCAATTTGAGGTTACTATCCACGAGCAGTACTTC. The variable domain in full, completed from reference TRBV2 and TRBJ2-7, reads EPEVTQTPSHQVTQMGQEVILRCVPISNHLYFYWYRQILGQKVEFLVSFYNNEISEKSEIFDDQFSVERPDGSNFTLKIRSTKLEDSAMYFCACQFEVTIHEQYFGPGTRLTVT.

The chain is built from TRBV7-8 and TRBJ2-3; 10 bases match TRBD2. The V gene end was trimmed by 2 bases and the J gene end by 4 bases; junction bases not matched to a gene: 3. CDR1 SGHVS and CDR2 FQNEAQ come from the germline V gene. This CDR3 is built from 15 residues. CDR3 sequence reads: CASSLLAGDADTQYF. The CDR3 region has the DNA TGTGCCAGCAGCTTACTAGCGGGGGACGCAGATACGCAGTATTTT.

V usage is TRBV30 and J usage is TRBJ1-4; D unclear. Trimming pared 0 bases from V and 6 bases from J, leaving 14 bases between. Germline V gene data show CDR1 as GTSNPN and CDR2 as SVGIG (reference sequence). The length of the CDR3 is 15 residues. CDR3 in DNA: TGTGCCTGGAGTGTATACGAGGGAATGGATGAAAAACTGTTTTTT. This codes for CAWSVYEGMDEKLFF.

CDR3 loop: CASSQDHQRELREQYF. The CDR3 DNA reads as TGTGCCAGCAGCCAAGATCACCAGCGGGAGTTACGCGAGCAGTACTTC. The rearrangement joins TRBV4-2 to TRBJ2-7, with 8 bases fitting TRBD2. The V gene end was trimmed by 0 bases and the J gene end by 6 bases; junction bases not matched to a gene: 10. CDR1 and CDR2 from the germline V gene are LGHNA and YNFKEQ. The CDR3 consists of 16 residues.

The J gene is TRBJ2-3, the V gene TRBV29-1; D gene unclear. The V gene's germline CDR1 is SQVTM and CDR2 ANQGSEA. The CDR3 runs to 13 residues. Deletions cut 1 base from V and 4 bases from J, with 9 bases between. The CDR3 DNA is TGCAGCGTTGAAGGCCTAAGTGCAGATACGCAGTATTTT. Translation: CSVEGLSADTQYF.

This clone ranks as medium-sized in terms of frequency. The chain recombines TRBV19 with TRBJ2-6; 7 bases line up with TRBD1. CDR3 length: 14 residues. Unmatched junction bases numbered 3, after V lost 4 bases and J lost 6 bases. Germline V gene sequence: CDR1 LNHDA, CDR2 SQIVND (reference sequence). The CDR3 loop is CASSTRGSANVLTF. In DNA, the CDR3 is TGTGCCAGTAGTACCAGGGGGTCGGCCAACGTCCTGACTTTC.

The J gene is TRBJ2-7, the V gene TRBV19, with TRBD1 identical over 7 bases. CDR3 length: 15 amino acids. J gave up 1 base and V 1 base, and 4 bases lay outside the gene matches. The germline gives CDR1 LNHDA, CDR2 SQIVND (reference sequence). DNA for the CDR3: TGTGCCAGTAGTATAGGGACAGGCGAATCCTACGAGCAGTACTTC. Residues: CASSIGTGESYEQYF. The whole variable domain, filled in from reference TRBV19 and TRBJ2-7, reads DGGITQSPKYLFRKEGQNVTLSCEQNLNHDAMYWYRQDPGQGLRLIYYSQIVNDFQKGDIAEGYSVSREKKESFPLTVTSAQKNPTAFYLCASSIGTGESYEQYFGPGTRLTVT.

The rearrangement links TRBV4-3 to TRBJ1-1; maybe TRBD1 (6 bases). Trimming pared 4 bases from V and 11 bases from J, leaving 23 bases between. This CDR3 comprises 15 residues. CDR1 and CDR2 from the germline V gene are LGHNA and YSLEER. As DNA, the CDR3 is TGCGCCAGCAGCCGGCGTTTTACAGGGAGGGAAAAGGCTTTCTTT. Its protein product is CASSRRFTGREKAFF.

This chain joins TRBV28 and TRBJ1-6, with 7 positions matching TRBD1. V dropped 9 bases and J dropped 8; count of bases not matched to a gene: 7. Germline values: CDR1 MDHEN, CDR2 SYDVKM. This CDR3 has 13 residues. CDR3 protein: CASSGTVDSPLHF. The CDR3 nucleotides are TGTGCCAGTTCCGGGACAGTGGATTCACCCCTCCACTTT. The whole variable domain, remainder taken from reference TRBV28 and TRBJ1-6, is DVKVTQSSRYLVKRTGEKVFLECVQDMDHENMFWYRQDPGLGLRLIYFSYDVKMKEKGDIPEGYSVSREKKERFSLILESASTNQTSMYLCASSGTVDSPLHFGNGTRLTVT.

The chain links TRBV6-1 to TRBJ2-7, with 7 bases lining up with TRBD2. The V and J ends lost 2 bases and 7 bases, in that order; junction bases with no gene match: 11. Germline V lookup: CDR1 MNHNS, CDR2 SASEGT. The CDR3 has 15 residues. CDR3 in amino acids: CASSESGEGPREQYF. The CDR3 region has the DNA TGTGCCAGCAGTGAATCGGGGGAGGGACCTAGGGAGCAGTACTTC.

The gene calls are TRBV19 and TRBJ1-2; 7 bases line up with TRBD1. The germline V gene encodes CDR1 LNHDA and CDR2 SQIVND (reference sequence). With V trimmed by 6 bases and J by 3 bases, 4 bases remained unmatched. The length of the CDR3 is 13 residues. The CDR3 region has the DNA TGTGCCAGTAGCTACGACAGGGACTATGGCTACACCTTC. It specifies CASSYDRDYGYTF.

V and J are TRBV30 and TRBJ1-1, with D perhaps TRBD1 (5 bases). CDR1 GTSNPN and CDR2 SVGIG come from the germline V gene (reference sequence). V shed 1 base and J shed 6 bases, with 15 bases lying between them. The length of the CDR3 is 14 residues. In DNA, the CDR3 is TGTGCCTGGAGTGAGGACTATAGGGACCCTGAAGCTTTCTTT. Residues: CAWSEDYRDPEAFF. The full variable domain, its missing parts supplied by reference TRBV30 and TRBJ1-1, is SQTIHQWPATLVQPVGSPLSLECTVEGTSNPNLYWYRQAAGRGLQLLFYSVGIGQISSEVPQNLSASRPQDRQFILSSKKLLLSDSGFYLCAWSEDYRDPEAFFGQGTRLTVV.

V is TRBV5-6 and J is TRBJ2-7; D call uncertain. Trimming cost V 0 bases and J 2 bases, with 15 bases left between them. Germline-derived CDR1 and CDR2 are SGHDT and YYEEEE. The CDR3 consists of 16 residues. The CDR3 nucleotides read TGTGCCAGCAGCTTGGTCGCGGCAGAAAGTCCCTACGAGCAGTACTTC. Protein: CASSLVAAESPYEQYF.

This chain uses TRBV6-5 with TRBJ2-7, with D perhaps matching TRBD1 (6 bases). The CDR3 has 15 amino acids. Per the germline V gene, CDR1 is MNHEY and CDR2 is SVGAGI. The V end lost 5 bases, the J end lost 5 bases, and 19 bases lay between the germline ends. In DNA form, the CDR3 reads TGTGCCAGCAGTCCAACCGGGACAAGGATCCACGAGCAGTACTTC. It encodes CASSPTGTRIHEQYF.

The chain couples TRBV6-1 to TRBJ1-4; tentative D call: TRBD1 (5 bases). The ends were cut back, 7 bases at V and 7 bases at J, with 19 bases in the middle. The CDR3 extends over 15 amino acids. The V gene's germline CDR1 is MNHNS and CDR2 SASEGT. This CDR3 is CASTSLMGLTEKLFF. The DNA for the CDR3 is TGTGCCAGCACCAGCCTAATGGGGCTAACTGAAAAACTGTTTTTT.